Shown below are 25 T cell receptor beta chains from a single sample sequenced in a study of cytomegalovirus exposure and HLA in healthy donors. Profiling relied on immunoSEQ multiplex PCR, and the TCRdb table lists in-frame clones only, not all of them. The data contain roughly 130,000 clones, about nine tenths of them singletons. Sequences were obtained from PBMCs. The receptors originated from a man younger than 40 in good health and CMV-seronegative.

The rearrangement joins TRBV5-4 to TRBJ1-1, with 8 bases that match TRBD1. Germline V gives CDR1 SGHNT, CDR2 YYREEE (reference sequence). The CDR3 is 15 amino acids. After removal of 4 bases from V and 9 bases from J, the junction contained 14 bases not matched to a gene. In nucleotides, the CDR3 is TGTGCCAGCAGCCCGGGGGGACAGGTAGCGCGCCAAGCTTTCTTT. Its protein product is CASSPGGQVARQAFF.

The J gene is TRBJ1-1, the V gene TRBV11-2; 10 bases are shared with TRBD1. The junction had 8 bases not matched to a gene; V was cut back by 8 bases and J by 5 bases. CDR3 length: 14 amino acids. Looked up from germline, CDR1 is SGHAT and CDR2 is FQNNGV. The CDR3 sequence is CASLGDRGLTEAFF. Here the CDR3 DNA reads TGTGCCAGCCTTGGGGACAGGGGTTTGACTGAAGCTTTCTTT.

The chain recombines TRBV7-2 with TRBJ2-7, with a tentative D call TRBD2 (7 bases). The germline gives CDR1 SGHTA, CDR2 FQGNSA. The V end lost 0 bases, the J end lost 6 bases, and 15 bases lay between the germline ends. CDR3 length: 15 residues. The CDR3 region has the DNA TGTGCCAGCAGCTTAGCGGTAGGGGGGGCTGGCGAGCAGTACTTC. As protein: CASSLAVGGAGEQYF.

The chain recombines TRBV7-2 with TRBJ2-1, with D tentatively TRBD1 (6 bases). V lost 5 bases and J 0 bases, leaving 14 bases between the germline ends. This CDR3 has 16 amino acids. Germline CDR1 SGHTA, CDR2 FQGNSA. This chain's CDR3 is CASSLRQVSSYNEQFF. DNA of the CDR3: TGTGCCAGCAGCCTCCGACAGGTCAGCTCCTACAATGAGCAGTTCTTC.

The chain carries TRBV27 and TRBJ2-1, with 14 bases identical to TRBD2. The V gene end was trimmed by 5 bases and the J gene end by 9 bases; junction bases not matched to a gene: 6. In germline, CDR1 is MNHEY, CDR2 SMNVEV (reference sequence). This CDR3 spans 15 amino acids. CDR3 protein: CASSPGTSGGGEQFF. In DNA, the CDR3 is TGTGCCAGCAGTCCCGGGACTAGCGGGGGAGGTGAGCAGTTCTTC.

This CDR3 is CASGRGSSNQPQHF. As DNA, the CDR3 is TGTGCCAGCGGTAGAGGGAGTAGCAATCAGCCCCAGCATTTT. This chain joins TRBV2 and TRBJ1-5; D gene uncertain. Germline-derived CDR1 and CDR2 are SNHLY and FYNNEI. The CDR3 is made up of 14 amino acids. V dropped 8 bases and J dropped 0 bases, with 11 bases sitting between them.

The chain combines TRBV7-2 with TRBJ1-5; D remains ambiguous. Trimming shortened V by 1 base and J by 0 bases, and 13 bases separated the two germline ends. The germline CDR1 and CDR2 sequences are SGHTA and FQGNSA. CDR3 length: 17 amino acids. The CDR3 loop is CASSLGPPGYSNQPQHF. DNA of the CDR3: TGTGCCAGCAGCTTAGGCCCGCCAGGTTATAGCAATCAGCCCCAGCATTTT.

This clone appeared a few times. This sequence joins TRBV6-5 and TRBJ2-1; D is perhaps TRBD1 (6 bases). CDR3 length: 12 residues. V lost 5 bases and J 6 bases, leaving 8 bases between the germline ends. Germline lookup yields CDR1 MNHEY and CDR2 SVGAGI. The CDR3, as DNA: TGTGCCAGCAGTACACAGGGCAATGAGCAGTTCTTC. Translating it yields CASSTQGNEQFF.

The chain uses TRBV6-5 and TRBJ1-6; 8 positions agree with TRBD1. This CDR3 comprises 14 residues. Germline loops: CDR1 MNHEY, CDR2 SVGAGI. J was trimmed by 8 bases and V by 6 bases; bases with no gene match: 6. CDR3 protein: CASSPGQGHSPLHF. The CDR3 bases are TGTGCCAGCAGCCCCGGACAGGGACATTCACCCCTCCACTTT.

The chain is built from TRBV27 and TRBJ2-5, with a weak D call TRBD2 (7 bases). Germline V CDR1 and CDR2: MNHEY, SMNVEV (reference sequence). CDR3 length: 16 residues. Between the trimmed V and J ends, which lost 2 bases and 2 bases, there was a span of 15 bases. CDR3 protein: CASSLLVGGRQETQYF. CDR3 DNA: TGTGCCAGCAGTTTACTAGTGGGGGGGCGACAAGAGACCCAGTACTTC.

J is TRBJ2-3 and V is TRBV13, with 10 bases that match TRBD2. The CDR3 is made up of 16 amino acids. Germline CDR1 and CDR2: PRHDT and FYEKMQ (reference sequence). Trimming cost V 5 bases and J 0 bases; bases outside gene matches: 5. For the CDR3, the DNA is TGTGCCAGCAGCCATCCTAGCGGGGGTAGCACAGATACGCAGTATTTT. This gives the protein CASSHPSGGSTDTQYF.

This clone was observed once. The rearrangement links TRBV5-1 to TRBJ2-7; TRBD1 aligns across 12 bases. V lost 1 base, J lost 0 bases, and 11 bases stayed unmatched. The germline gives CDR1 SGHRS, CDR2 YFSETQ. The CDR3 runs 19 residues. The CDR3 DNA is TGCGCCAGCAGCTTGTGGGGGACAGGGGGCTACAGACACTCCTACGAGCAGTACTTC. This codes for CASSLWGTGGYRHSYEQYF.

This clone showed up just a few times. CDR3 sequence (DNA): TGTGCCAGTTCGGGACTAGCGGGCAGAGAGACCCAGTACTTC. This sequence encodes CASSGLAGRETQYF. The chain is built from TRBV6-1 and TRBJ2-5; 12 bases fit TRBD2. From germline, CDR1 is MNHNS and CDR2 SASEGT. CDR3 length: 14 amino acids. Trimming removed 9 bases from V and 4 bases from J; junction bases left unmatched: 6.

CDR3 sequence reads: CSVEFRQGVSSYEQYF. The CDR3 nucleotides read TGCAGCGTTGAGTTCAGGCAGGGGGTTTCGTCCTACGAGCAGTACTTC. V and J are TRBV29-1 and TRBJ2-7; 7 nucleotides agree with TRBD1. Germline V gene data show CDR1 as SQVTM and CDR2 as ANQGSEA. CDR3 size: 16 residues. After removal of 3 bases from V and 1 base from J, the junction contained 12 bases not matched to a gene.

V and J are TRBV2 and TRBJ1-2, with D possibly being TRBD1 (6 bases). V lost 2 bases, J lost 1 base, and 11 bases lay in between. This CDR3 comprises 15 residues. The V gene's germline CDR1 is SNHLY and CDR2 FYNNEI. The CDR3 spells CASSELPRGNYGYTF. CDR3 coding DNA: TGTGCCAGCAGTGAATTACCCAGGGGTAACTATGGCTACACCTTC.

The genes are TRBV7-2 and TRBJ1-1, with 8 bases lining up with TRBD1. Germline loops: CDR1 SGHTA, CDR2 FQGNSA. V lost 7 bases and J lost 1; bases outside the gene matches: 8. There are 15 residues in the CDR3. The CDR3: CASTPWGTGNTEAFF. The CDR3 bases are TGTGCCAGCACCCCCTGGGGGACAGGGAACACTGAAGCTTTCTTT.

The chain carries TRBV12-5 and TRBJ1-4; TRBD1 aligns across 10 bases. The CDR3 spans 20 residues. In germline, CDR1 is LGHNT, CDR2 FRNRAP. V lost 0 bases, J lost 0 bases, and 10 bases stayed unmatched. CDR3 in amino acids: CASGLVGGTGVAATNEKLFF. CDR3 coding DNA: TGTGCTAGTGGTTTGGTAGGAGGGACAGGGGTCGCGGCAACTAATGAAAAACTGTTTTTT.

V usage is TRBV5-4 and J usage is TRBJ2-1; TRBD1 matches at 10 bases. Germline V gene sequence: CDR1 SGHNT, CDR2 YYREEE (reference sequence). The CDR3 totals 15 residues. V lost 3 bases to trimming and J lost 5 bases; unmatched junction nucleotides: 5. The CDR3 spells CASSWGQGMNNEQFF. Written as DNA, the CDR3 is TGTGCCAGCAGCTGGGGACAGGGGATGAACAATGAGCAGTTCTTC.

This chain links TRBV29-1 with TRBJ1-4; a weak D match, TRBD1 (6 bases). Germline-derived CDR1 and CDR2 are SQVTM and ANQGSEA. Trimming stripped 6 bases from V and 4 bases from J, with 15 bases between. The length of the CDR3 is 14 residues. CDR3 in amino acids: CSVSLDRFNEKLFF. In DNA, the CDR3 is TGCAGCGTCTCCCTGGACAGATTTAATGAAAAACTGTTTTTT.

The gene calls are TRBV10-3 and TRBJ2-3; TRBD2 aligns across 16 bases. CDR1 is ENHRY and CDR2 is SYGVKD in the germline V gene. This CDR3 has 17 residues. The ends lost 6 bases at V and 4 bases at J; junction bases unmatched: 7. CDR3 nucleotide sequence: TGTGCCATCAGCTTGGGACTAGCGGGGGGGCCTTCAGATACGCAGTATTTT. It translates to CAISLGLAGGPSDTQYF.

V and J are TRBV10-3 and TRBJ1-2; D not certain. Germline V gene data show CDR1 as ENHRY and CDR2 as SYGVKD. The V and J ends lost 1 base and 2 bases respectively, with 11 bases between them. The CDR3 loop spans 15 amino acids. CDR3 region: CAISEWEDGNYGYTF. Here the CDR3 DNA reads TGTGCCATCAGTGAGTGGGAGGATGGGAACTATGGCTACACCTTC.

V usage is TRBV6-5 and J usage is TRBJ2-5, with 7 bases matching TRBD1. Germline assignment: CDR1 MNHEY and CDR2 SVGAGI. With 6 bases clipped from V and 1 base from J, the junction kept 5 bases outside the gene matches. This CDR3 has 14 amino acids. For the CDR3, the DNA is TGTGCCAGCAGAGACACAGGGGTCCAAGAGACCCAGTACTTC. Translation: CASRDTGVQETQYF.

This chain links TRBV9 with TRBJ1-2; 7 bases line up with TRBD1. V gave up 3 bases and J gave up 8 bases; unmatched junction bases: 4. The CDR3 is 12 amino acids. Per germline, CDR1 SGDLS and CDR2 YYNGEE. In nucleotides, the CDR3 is TGTGCCAGCAGCGCCCCAGGGGGAGGCTACACCTTC. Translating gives CASSAPGGGYTF. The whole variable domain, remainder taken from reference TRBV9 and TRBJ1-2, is DSGVTQTPKHLITATGQRVTLRCSPRSGDLSVYWYQQSLDQGLQFLIQYYNGEERAKGNILERFSAQQFPDLHSELNLSSLELGDSALYFCASSAPGGGYTFGSGTRLTVV.

The chain's CDR3 is CASSGGTPKEKLFF. The CDR3 nucleotides read TGTGCCAGCAGTGGCGGAACACCAAAAGAAAAACTGTTTTTT. V is TRBV28 and J is TRBJ1-4; D ambiguous. V lost 5 bases and J lost 8, with 15 bases in between. The CDR3 extends over 14 amino acids. CDR1 and CDR2 from the germline V gene are MDHEN and SYDVKM.

The CDR3 region has the DNA TGTGCCAGCAGGAGGGCCCTAGCCAAAAACATTCAGTACTTC. Protein sequence: CASRRALAKNIQYF. The J gene is TRBJ2-4, the V gene TRBV28; the D gene is possibly TRBD2 (5 bases). There are 14 residues in the CDR3. Trimming removed 6 bases at V and 0 bases at J, with 9 bases between. Germline lookup yields CDR1 MDHEN and CDR2 SYDVKM.